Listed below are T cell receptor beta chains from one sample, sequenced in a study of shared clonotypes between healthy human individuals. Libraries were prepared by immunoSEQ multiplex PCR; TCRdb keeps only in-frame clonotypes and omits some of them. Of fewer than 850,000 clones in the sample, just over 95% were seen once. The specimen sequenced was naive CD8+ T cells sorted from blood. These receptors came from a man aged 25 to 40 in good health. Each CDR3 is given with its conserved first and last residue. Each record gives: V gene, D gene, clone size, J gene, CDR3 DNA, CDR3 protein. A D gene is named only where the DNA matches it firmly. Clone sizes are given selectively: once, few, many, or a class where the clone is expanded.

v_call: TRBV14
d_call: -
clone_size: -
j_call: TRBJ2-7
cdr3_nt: TGTGCCAGCAGCCAAGGGGCCAGGTCCTACGAGCAGTACTTC
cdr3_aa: CASSQGARSYEQYF

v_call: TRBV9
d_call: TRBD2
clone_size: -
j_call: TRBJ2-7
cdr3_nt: TGTGCCAGCAGCGCACTAGCGGCTTCCTCCTACGAGCAGTACTTC
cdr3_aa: CASSALAASSYEQYF

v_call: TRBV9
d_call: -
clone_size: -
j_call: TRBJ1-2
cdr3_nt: TGTGCCAGCAGCGTTGGACACAACTATGGCTACACCTTC
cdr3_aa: CASSVGHNYGYTF

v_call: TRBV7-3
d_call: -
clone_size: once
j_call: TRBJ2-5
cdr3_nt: TGTGCCAGCAGCTTAGGCCCGGTGGGGGACGGATACGAGACCCAGTACTTC
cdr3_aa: CASSLGPVGDGYETQYF

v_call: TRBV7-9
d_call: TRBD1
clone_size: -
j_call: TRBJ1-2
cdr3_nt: TGTGCCAGCAGCTTAGGGGGGACAGGGCGAAACTATGGCTACACCTTC
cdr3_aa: CASSLGGTGRNYGYTF

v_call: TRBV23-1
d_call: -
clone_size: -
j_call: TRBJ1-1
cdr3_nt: TGCGCCAGCAGTCAATCCCGCAGGGCAGGGGAAATGAACACTGAAGCTTTCTTT
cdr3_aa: CASSQSRRAGEMNTEAFF

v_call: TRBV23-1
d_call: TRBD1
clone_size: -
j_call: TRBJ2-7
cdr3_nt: TGCGCCAGCAGTACGGGGACAGGACCCTACGAGCAGTACTTC
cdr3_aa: CASSTGTGPYEQYF

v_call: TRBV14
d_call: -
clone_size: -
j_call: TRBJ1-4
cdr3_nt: TGTGCCAGCAGCCAAGGTCTGGGGTTGAATGAAAAACTGTTTTTT
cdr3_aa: CASSQGLGLNEKLFF

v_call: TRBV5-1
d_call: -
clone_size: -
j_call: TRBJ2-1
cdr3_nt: TGCGCCAGCAGCGCCCCGGGACAAGGCTTCAATGAGCAGTTCTTC
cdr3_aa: CASSAPGQGFNEQFF

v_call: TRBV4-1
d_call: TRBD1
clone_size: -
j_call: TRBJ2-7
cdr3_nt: TGCGCCAGCAGCCCAGAACCTTGGACAGGGGGCGCTGATTACGAGCAGTACTTC
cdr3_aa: CASSPEPWTGGADYEQYF

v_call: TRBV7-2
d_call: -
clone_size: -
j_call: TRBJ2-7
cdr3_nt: TGTGCCAGCAGCCCCCCAGTGGCGATTCCCTCCAAGCAGTACTTC
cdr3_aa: CASSPPVAIPSKQYF

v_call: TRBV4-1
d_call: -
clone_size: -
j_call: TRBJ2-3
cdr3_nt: TGCGCCAGCAGCCAAGAGAGTCCGGCGGGCCCGGCGGGAGATACGCAGTATTTT
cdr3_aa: CASSQESPAGPAGDTQYF

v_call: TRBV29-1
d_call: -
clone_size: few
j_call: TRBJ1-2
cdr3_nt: TGCAGCGTTGAAACAGGGTCAAACTATGGCTACACCTTC
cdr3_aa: CSVETGSNYGYTF

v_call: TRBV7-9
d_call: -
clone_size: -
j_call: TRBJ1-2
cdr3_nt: TGTGCCAGCAGCTCCCATGGGCGCGGTGGCTACACCTTC
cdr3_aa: CASSSHGRGGYTF

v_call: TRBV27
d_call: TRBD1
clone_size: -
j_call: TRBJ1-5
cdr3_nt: TGTGCCAGCGGTCGAGGGACAGGCAATCAGGCCCAGCATTTT
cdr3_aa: CASGRGTGNQAQHF

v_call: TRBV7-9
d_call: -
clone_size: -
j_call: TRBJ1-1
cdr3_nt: TGTGCCAGCAGCCGCCGCTCTTCCCCGGAGGGGACTGAAGCTTTCTTT
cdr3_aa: CASSRRSSPEGTEAFF

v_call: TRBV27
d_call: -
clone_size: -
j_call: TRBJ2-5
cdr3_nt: TGTGCCAGCAGTCCGGGGGACAGTAACCAAGAGACCCAGTACTTC
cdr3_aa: CASSPGDSNQETQYF

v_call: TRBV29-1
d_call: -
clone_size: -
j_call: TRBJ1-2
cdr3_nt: TGCAGCGTTGATAACAGGGCCACTAACTATGGCTACACCTTC
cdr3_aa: CSVDNRATNYGYTF

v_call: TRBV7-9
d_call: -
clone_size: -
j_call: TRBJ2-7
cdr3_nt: TGTGCCAGCAGCCTTCCCGAGACCCCCTACGAGCAGTACTTC
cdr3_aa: CASSLPETPYEQYF

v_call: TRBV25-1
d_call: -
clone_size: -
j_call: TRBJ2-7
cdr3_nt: TGTGCCAGCAGTGAATATGACCGCTACGAGCAGTACTTC
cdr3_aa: CASSEYDRYEQYF

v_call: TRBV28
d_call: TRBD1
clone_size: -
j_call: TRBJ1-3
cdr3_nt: TGTGCCAGCAGTTCGACAGGGGGTGGAAACACCATATATTTT
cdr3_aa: CASSSTGGGNTIYF

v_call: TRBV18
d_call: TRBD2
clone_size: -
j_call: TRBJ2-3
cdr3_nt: TGTGCCAGCTCTCGCGGACAGGAGGGGATAGCGGGAGATGGCACAGATACGCAGTATTTT
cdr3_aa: CASSRGQEGIAGDGTDTQYF

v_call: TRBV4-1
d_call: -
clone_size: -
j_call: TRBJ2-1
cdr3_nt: TGCGCCAGCAGCCAAGATGCAGAGCAGTTCTTC
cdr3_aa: CASSQDAEQFF

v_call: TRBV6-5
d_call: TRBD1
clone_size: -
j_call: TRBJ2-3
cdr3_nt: TGTGCCAGCAGTTACCGCTGGACAGGGGGCACAGATACGCAGTATTTT
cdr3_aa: CASSYRWTGGTDTQYF